The next 31 T cell receptor beta chains were all read from a single sample in a study of CD8 T cells in ankylosing spondylitis. TCRdb ran MiXCR on the 5' RACE reads and lists one entry per CDR3 protein. The table has roughly 140,000 distinct CDR3 sequences, approximately 44% seen once. Specimen: synovial fluid, either unsorted or a sorted T cell fraction (not recorded which). These receptors were taken from a male donor with ankylosing spondylitis.

This rearrangement joins TRBV7-9 to TRBJ2-2; 7 bases fit TRBD2. Germline V CDR1 and CDR2: SEHNR, FQNEAQ (reference sequence). This CDR3 is built from 14 residues. The V gene end was trimmed by 11 bases and the J gene end by 6 bases; junction bases not matched to a gene: 12. CDR3: CACVRLALSGELFF. Here the CDR3 DNA reads TGTGCCTGCGTGAGACTAGCCTTATCCGGGGAGCTGTTTTTT.

This clonotype was observed many times. The rearrangement links TRBV27 to TRBJ2-7, with D tentatively TRBD2 (6 bases). The V end lost 4 bases, the J end lost 4 bases, and 17 bases lay between the germline ends. Germline V gene lookup returns CDR1 MNHEY and CDR2 SMNVEV (reference sequence). This CDR3 is built from 15 residues. The CDR3 region has the DNA TGTGCCAGCAGTTCGCCGGGGGACGGGGTATACGAGCAGTACTTC. Its protein product is CASSSPGDGVYEQYF.

This clonotype was counted between two and nine times. This chain connects TRBV12-3 or TRBV12-4 to TRBJ2-7, with 9 positions matching TRBD2. This CDR3 comprises 15 residues. Trimming took 5 bases from V and 3 from J; bases not matched to a gene: 8. CDR3 sequence: CASSPLTSGDYEQYF. As DNA, the CDR3 is TGTGCCAGCAGTCCGTTGACTAGCGGAGACTACGAGCAGTACTTC.

J is TRBJ2-2 and V is TRBV7-9, with 7 bases fitting TRBD1. Germline V gene sequence: CDR1 SEHNR, CDR2 FQNEAQ (reference sequence). With 4 bases clipped from V and 0 bases from J, the junction kept 5 bases outside the gene matches. The CDR3 consists of 16 residues. DNA for the CDR3: TGTGCCAGCAGCTCGCCCGGGACAGCGAACACCGGGGAGCTGTTTTTT. Translated, it gives CASSSPGTANTGELFF.

The rearrangement uses TRBV4-1 and TRBJ1-6; 8 bases map to TRBD1. Germline V CDR1 and CDR2: MGHRA, YSYEKL. V gave up 2 bases and J gave up 9 bases; unmatched junction bases: 9. This CDR3 has 16 amino acids. The CDR3: CASSQRQGNVVSPLHF. The DNA of the CDR3 is TGCGCCAGCAGCCAAAGACAGGGGAACGTCGTTTCACCCCTCCACTTT.

The chain uses TRBV20-1 and TRBJ1-5, with unresolved D. Trimming removed 1 base at V and 10 bases at J, with 17 bases between. Germline V gives CDR1 DFQATT, CDR2 SNEGSKA (reference sequence). This CDR3 comprises 14 residues. CDR3 region: CSARAWAARSPQHF. For the CDR3, the DNA is TGCAGTGCTAGAGCCTGGGCGGCACGCTCACCCCAGCATTTT.

The CDR3 is CASSSTILAAYNEQFF. The CDR3, as DNA: TGTGCCAGCAGTTCAACCATACTAGCGGCGTACAATGAGCAGTTCTTC. The chain carries TRBV27 and TRBJ2-1; 8 bases are a match to TRBD2. Per germline, CDR1 MNHEY and CDR2 SMNVEV (reference sequence). The junction had 9 bases not matched to a gene; V was cut back by 4 bases and J by 4 bases. The CDR3 sequence is 16 residues long.

The rearrangement uses TRBV28 and TRBJ2-7; 10 bases are shared with TRBD1. The V gene end was trimmed by 2 bases and the J gene end by 4 bases; junction bases not matched to a gene: 17. Germline CDR1 and CDR2: MDHEN and SYDVKM. CDR3 size: 19 residues. The CDR3 region is CASSLPVVFMGQGIYEQYF. Here the CDR3 DNA reads TGTGCCAGCAGTTTACCGGTCGTTTTTATGGGACAGGGGATATACGAGCAGTACTTC.

This clonotype was detected ten times or more. This rearrangement joins TRBV6-1 to TRBJ2-1, with 9 bases fitting TRBD2. The CDR3 sequence is 15 residues long. CDR1 MNHNS and CDR2 SASEGT come from the germline V gene. Trimming cost V 1 base and J 3 bases; bases outside gene matches: 1. CDR3: CASSEVAGDYNEQFF. The CDR3 DNA sequence: TGTGCCAGCAGTGAAGTAGCGGGGGACTACAATGAGCAGTTCTTC.

The V call is TRBV7-6, the J call TRBJ1-1, with D possibly matching TRBD1 (5 bases). CDR1 is SGHVS, CDR2 FNYEAQ, per germline. V was cut by 2 bases and J by 6 bases, with 13 bases left in between. This CDR3 contains 14 residues. The CDR3 here is CASSLFPGWAEAFF. The DNA of the CDR3 is TGTGCCAGCAGCTTATTCCCAGGGTGGGCTGAAGCTTTCTTT.

V usage is TRBV4-3 and J usage is TRBJ2-5, with a tentative D call TRBD2 (5 bases). V lost 0 bases and J lost 5, with 13 bases in between. The germline CDR1 and CDR2 sequences are LGHNA and YSLEER. This CDR3 is 15 amino acids long. The CDR3, as DNA: TGCGCCAGCAGCCAAGATGGTTCCGGGGTCGAGACCCAGTACTTC. Its translation: CASSQDGSGVETQYF.

CDR3 coding DNA: TGCGCCAGCAGCCAAGATCGGACAGGTACCCACGAGCAGTACTTC. The encoded protein is CASSQDRTGTHEQYF. The chain couples TRBV4-3 to TRBJ2-7, with TRBD1 matching 7 bases. The CDR3 runs 15 residues. CDR1 is LGHNA and CDR2 is YSLEER in the germline V gene. Unmatched junction bases numbered 7, after V lost 0 bases and J lost 5 bases.

The chain couples TRBV15 to TRBJ2-3; TRBD1 aligns across 7 bases. V shed 5 bases and J 2 bases; nucleotides not matched to a gene: 10. Germline V gene sequence: CDR1 LNHNV, CDR2 YYDKDF (reference sequence). The CDR3 sequence is 16 residues long. CDR3 amino acids: CATSPGQEGNTDTQYF. CDR3 DNA sequence: TGTGCCACCAGCCCCGGACAGGAAGGGAACACAGATACGCAGTATTTT. The entire variable domain, with the rest obtained from reference TRBV15 and TRBJ2-3, is as follows: DAMVIQNPRYQVTQFGKPVTLSCSQTLNHNVMYWYQQKSSQAPKLLFHYYDKDFNNEADTPDNFQSRRPNTSFCFLDIRSPGLGDTAMYLCATSPGQEGNTDTQYFGPGTRLTVL.

The V call is TRBV20-1, the J call TRBJ1-2; D unresolved. Germline CDR1 DFQATT, CDR2 SNEGSKA (reference sequence). V was trimmed by 3 bases and J by 4 bases, leaving 12 bases between them. The CDR3 contains 13 residues. CDR3 DNA: TGCAGTGCTAGCCGCGTTCTGATCTATGGCTACACCTTC. This translates into CSASRVLIYGYTF.

In its sample, this clonotype was seen many times. This sequence joins TRBV5-1 and TRBJ2-1, with D possibly called TRBD1 or TRBD2 (5 bases each). Per the germline V gene, CDR1 is SGHRS and CDR2 is YFSETQ. V lost 4 bases, J lost 7 bases, and 9 bases lay in between. CDR3 length equals 12 residues. CDR3 sequence reads: CASSRGVNEQFF. The CDR3 coding sequence is TGCGCCAGCAGCCGGGGCGTTAATGAGCAGTTCTTC.

The V call is TRBV2, the J call TRBJ2-3, with D tentatively TRBD2 (6 bases). Germline CDR1 is SNHLY and CDR2 is FYNNEI. V was trimmed by 6 bases and J by 7 bases, leaving 20 bases between them. The CDR3 sequence is 15 residues long. For the CDR3, the DNA is TGTGCCAGCAGAACCGAGCTAGCGAGGGTTTATACGCAGTATTTT. Translated, it gives CASRTELARVYTQYF.

In its sample, this clonotype was seen a few times. V gene TRBV7-9 combines with J gene TRBJ1-4; no reliable D call. Trimming pared 5 bases from V and 5 bases from J, leaving 15 bases between. Germline V gives CDR1 SEHNR, CDR2 FQNEAQ (reference sequence). This CDR3 contains 15 residues. CDR3 region: CASSPDEVGNEKLFF. DNA for the CDR3: TGTGCCAGCAGCCCTGACGAAGTTGGGAATGAAAAACTGTTTTTT. Full variable domain (outside the CDR3, taken from reference TRBV7-9 and TRBJ1-4): DTGVSQNPRHKITKRGQNVTFRCDPISEHNRLYWYRQTLGQGPEFLTYFQNEAQLEKSRLLSDRFSAERPKGSFSTLEIQRTEQGDSAMYLCASSPDEVGNEKLFFGSGTQLSVL.

The table lists this clonotype with a few counts. The chain employs TRBV9 and TRBJ1-4; D gene uncertain. Germline assignment: CDR1 SGDLS and CDR2 YYNGEE. Trimming stripped 3 bases from V and 7 bases from J, with 19 bases between. The CDR3 sequence is 16 residues long. The CDR3 DNA sequence: TGTGCCAGCAGCGCTTTTTCGGGAGGGCCTTCTGAAAAACTGTTTTTT. This codes for CASSAFSGGPSEKLFF.

The V gene is TRBV7-2, the J gene TRBJ2-5; 7 positions match TRBD1. After removal of 5 bases from V and 2 bases from J, the junction contained 5 bases not matched to a gene. CDR3 size: 14 residues. Per germline, CDR1 SGHTA and CDR2 FQGNSA. For the CDR3, the DNA is TGTGCCAGCAGCCAGGACAGGAAACAAGAGACCCAGTACTTC. This translates into CASSQDRKQETQYF. Full variable domain (rest looked up from reference TRBV7-2 and TRBJ2-5): GAGVSQSPSNKVTEKGKDVELRCDPISGHTALYWYRQSLGQGLEFLIYFQGNSAPDKSGLPSDRFSAERTGGSVSTLTIQRTQQEDSAVYLCASSQDRKQETQYFGPGTRLLVL.

The chain couples TRBV12-3 or TRBV12-4 to TRBJ2-5; TRBD2 matches 13 bases. There are 15 residues in the CDR3. V dropped 4 bases and J dropped 1; count of bases not matched to a gene: 0. CDR3: CASSWTSGGQETQYF. In DNA, the CDR3 is TGTGCCAGCAGTTGGACTAGCGGGGGCCAAGAGACCCAGTACTTC.

This clonotype came up a few times. The rearrangement joins TRBV7-9 to TRBJ1-3; D unresolved. The germline V and J ends were trimmed by 2 bases and 4 bases, with 9 bases remaining between them. CDR3 length equals 14 residues. CDR1 SEHNR and CDR2 FQNEAQ come from the germline V gene (reference sequence). The CDR3 protein is CASSLPGIGNTIYF. In DNA form, the CDR3 reads TGTGCCAGCAGCTTACCGGGGATCGGAAACACCATATATTTT. Looking up the rest from reference TRBV7-9 and TRBJ1-3 gives the full variable domain: DTGVSQNPRHKITKRGQNVTFRCDPISEHNRLYWYRQTLGQGPEFLTYFQNEAQLEKSRLLSDRFSAERPKGSFSTLEIQRTEQGDSAMYLCASSLPGIGNTIYFGEGSWLTVV.

This clonotype was seen only a few times. The V call is TRBV5-6, the J call TRBJ2-7; 9 bases map to TRBD1. Per the germline V gene, CDR1 is SGHDT and CDR2 is YYEEEE. The CDR3 consists of 13 residues. V trimming: 4 bases; J trimming: 5 bases; junction bases outside the gene matches: 4. In DNA, the CDR3 is TGTGCCAGCAGCCAGGGACAGGGCGACGAGCAGTACTTC. It encodes CASSQGQGDEQYF.

This rearrangement joins TRBV4-2 to TRBJ2-2, with 12 bases fitting TRBD2. V lost 4 bases, J lost 5 bases, and 8 bases stayed unmatched. CDR1 is LGHNA and CDR2 is YNFKEQ in the germline V gene. The CDR3 covers 17 residues. CDR3 protein: CASSPQTSGSETGELFF. In nucleotides, the CDR3 is TGTGCCAGCAGCCCCCAGACTAGCGGGAGTGAAACCGGGGAGCTGTTTTTT.

In DNA form, the CDR3 reads TGTGCCAGCAGTTCGAGATATGGGACAGGGGGCGCAGATACGCAGTATTTT. Protein product: CASSSRYGTGGADTQYF. This chain uses TRBV27 with TRBJ2-3; 12 bases align to TRBD1. Trimming at V came to 4 bases and at J to 4 bases, leaving 9 bases not matched to a gene. Germline V gives CDR1 MNHEY, CDR2 SMNVEV (reference sequence). The CDR3 length is 17 residues.

The chain employs TRBV6-1 and TRBJ2-1; 16 nucleotides match TRBD2. CDR1 and CDR2 (germline): MNHNS, SASEGT. There are 17 residues in the CDR3. The junction had 10 bases not matched to a gene; V was cut back by 8 bases and J by 6 bases. The CDR3 sequence is CASHGGTSGGAANEQFF. CDR3 sequence (DNA): TGTGCCAGCCATGGCGGGACTAGCGGGGGGGCCGCCAATGAGCAGTTCTTC.

The chain has TRBV7-9 and TRBJ2-7, with TRBD2 matching 15 bases. V was pared by 5 bases and J by 0 bases, with 5 bases of the junction left unmatched. CDR1 and CDR2 (germline): SEHNR, FQNEAQ (reference sequence). The CDR3 consists of 17 residues. The CDR3 loop is CASSPGLAGGSSYEQYF. The DNA for the CDR3 is TGTGCCAGCAGCCCCGGACTAGCGGGAGGGAGCTCCTACGAGCAGTACTTC.

This clonotype was detected a few times. This sequence joins TRBV6-2 or TRBV6-3 and TRBJ2-7; perhaps TRBD2 as D (6 bases). Germline CDR1 and CDR2: MNHEY and SVGEGT. CDR3 length equals 13 residues. Trimming removed 4 bases from V and 1 base from J, with 8 bases in between. The CDR3 DNA reads as TGTGCCAGCAGTTCGGGGGAATCCTACGAGCAGTACTTC. It codes for CASSSGESYEQYF.

The chain uses TRBV6-8 and TRBJ2-1, with 10 bases identical to TRBD1. CDR1 and CDR2 from the germline V gene are MNHGY and SAAAGT. With 2 bases clipped from V and 6 bases from J, the junction kept 4 bases outside the gene matches. The CDR3 has 15 amino acids. CDR3 amino acids: CASSYRDRGGNEQFF. As DNA, the CDR3 is TGTGCCAGCAGTTACCGGGACAGGGGAGGCAATGAGCAGTTCTTC.

The J gene is TRBJ1-1, the V gene TRBV19; 9 nucleotides line up with TRBD1. CDR1 is LNHDA and CDR2 is SQIVND in the germline V gene (reference sequence). This CDR3 region has 15 residues. Trimming removed 7 bases from V and 5 bases from J; junction bases left unmatched: 11. DNA for the CDR3: TGTGCCAGTACCTCCGGGACAGGGACGGAGACTGAAGCTTTCTTT. Protein: CASTSGTGTETEAFF.

This clonotype was observed a few times. This chain links TRBV12-3 or TRBV12-4 with TRBJ2-3, with 8 bases matching TRBD2. Losses at the gene ends were 6 bases for V and 4 bases for J; bases not matched to a gene: 9. The CDR3 totals 15 residues. CDR3 nucleotides: TGTGCCAGCAGCCGAGGACAGCGGGGGCCAGATACGCAGTATTTT. Residues: CASSRGQRGPDTQYF.

The genes are TRBV5-1 and TRBJ1-1; a possible D gene is TRBD1 (5 bases). The CDR3 is made up of 12 amino acids. The V and J ends lost 2 bases and 4 bases respectively, with 6 bases between them. In germline, CDR1 is SGHRS, CDR2 YFSETQ. The chain's CDR3 is CASSFQGTEAFF. CDR3 nucleotide sequence: TGCGCCAGCAGCTTCCAGGGCACTGAAGCTTTCTTT.